This T cell receptor beta chain was sequenced during a study of blood T cell repertoires in COVID-19. Trimming took off 6 bases at V and 1 base at J, with 9 bases between the two ends. Germline V gene lookup returns CDR1 MNHEY and CDR2 SVGAGI. The CDR3 extends over 14 amino acids. Data came from immunoSEQ multiplex PCR; TCRdb stores just in-frame clones and leaves some out. The sample includes over 55,000 clones, about 80% of them seen just once. The receptor's source is a woman aged 60 to 75 with acute or convalescent COVID-19. The chain is built from TRBV6-5 and TRBJ2-2; D possibly corresponds to TRBD1 (6 bases). The specimen was peripheral blood. CDR3 loop: CASRVDRNTGELFF. The CDR3 coding sequence is TGTGCCAGCAGAGTGGACAGGAACACCGGGGAGCTGTTTTTT.